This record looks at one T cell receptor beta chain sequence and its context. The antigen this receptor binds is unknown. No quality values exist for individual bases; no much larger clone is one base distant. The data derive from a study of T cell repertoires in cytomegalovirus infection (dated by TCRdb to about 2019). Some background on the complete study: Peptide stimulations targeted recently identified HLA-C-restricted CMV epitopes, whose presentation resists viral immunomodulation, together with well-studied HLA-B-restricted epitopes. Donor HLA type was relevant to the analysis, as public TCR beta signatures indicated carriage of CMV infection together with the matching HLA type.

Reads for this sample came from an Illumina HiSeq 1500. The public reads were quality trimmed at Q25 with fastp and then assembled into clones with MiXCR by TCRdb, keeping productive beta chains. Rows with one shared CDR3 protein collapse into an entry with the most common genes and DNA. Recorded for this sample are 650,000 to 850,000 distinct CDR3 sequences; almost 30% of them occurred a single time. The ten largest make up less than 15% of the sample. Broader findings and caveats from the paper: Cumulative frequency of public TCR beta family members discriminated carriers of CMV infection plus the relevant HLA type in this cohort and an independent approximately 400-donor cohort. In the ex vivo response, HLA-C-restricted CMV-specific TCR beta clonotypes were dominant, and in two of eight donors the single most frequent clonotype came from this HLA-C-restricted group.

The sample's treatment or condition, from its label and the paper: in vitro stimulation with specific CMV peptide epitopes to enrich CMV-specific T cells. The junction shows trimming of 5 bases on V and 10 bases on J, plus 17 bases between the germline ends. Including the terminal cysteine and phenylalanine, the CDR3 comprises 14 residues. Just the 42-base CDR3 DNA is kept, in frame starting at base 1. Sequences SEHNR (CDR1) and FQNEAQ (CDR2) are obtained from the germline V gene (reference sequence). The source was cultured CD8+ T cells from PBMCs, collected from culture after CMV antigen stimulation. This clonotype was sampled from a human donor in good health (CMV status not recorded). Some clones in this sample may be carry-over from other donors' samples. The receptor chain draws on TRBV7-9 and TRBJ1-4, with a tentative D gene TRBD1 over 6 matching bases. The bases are TGTGCCAGCAGCCTCCCCCGGACAGCCACAAAACTGTTTTTT. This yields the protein CASSLPRTATKLFF.